This T cell receptor beta chain is from a study of blood T cell repertoires in COVID-19. Clones were sequenced by immunoSEQ multiplex PCR, and TCRdb holds only the in-frame ones, with some missing. The sample carries over 110,000 clones, nearly 90% recorded once. There are a few counts of this clone. The V segment lost 3 bases and the J segment 4 bases; nucleotides outside the gene matches: 6. Germline assignment: CDR1 SGHAT and CDR2 FQNNGV. The CDR3 sequence is 16 residues long. The gene calls are TRBV11-2 and TRBJ2-2, with 9 nucleotides matching TRBD2. What was sequenced was peripheral blood. The sequence was obtained from a man aged 70-80 years with acute or convalescent COVID-19. The CDR3 bases are TGTGCCAGCAGCTTTTCCCTAGCGGGGACCACCGGGGAGCTGTTTTTT. This encodes CASSFSLAGTTGELFF.